This T cell receptor (beta chain) was sequenced in a study of cytomegalovirus exposure and HLA in healthy donors. General study points: There were under 200 TCR beta chains listed as cytomegalovirus-associated. Judged likely to be a sequencing artifact was a cluster of highly shared sequence variants.

Primers included in the PCR were 60 Vbeta and 13 Jbeta primers. Assay: immunoSEQ multiplex PCR; the TCRdb copy retains only in-frame clones and omits some. The table shows some 100,000 clones, with roughly 84% occurring only once. The CDR3 totals 14 residues. Trimming shortened V by 4 bases and J by 3 bases, and 14 bases separated the two germline ends. Germline V gene sequence: CDR1 GTSNPN, CDR2 SVGIG (reference sequence). Concerning this clone itself: Its target is unknown.

V usage is TRBV30 and J usage is TRBJ2-3, with a weak D call TRBD2 (6 bases). The source of this sequence is a woman younger than 35 in good health and CMV-seronegative. Sequenced sample: PBMCs. CDR3 region: CAWKYAGSTDTQYF. In nucleotides, the CDR3 is TGTGCCTGGAAGTATGCGGGATCGACAGATACGCAGTATTTT.